The source of this TCR beta chain is a study of PD-1 blockade in classical Hodgkin lymphoma. The germline V gene has CDR1 PRHDT and CDR2 FYEKMQ (reference sequence). The CDR3 is 13 amino acids. The V and J ends lost 5 bases and 0 bases respectively, with 8 bases between them. Data came from immunoSEQ multiplex PCR; TCRdb stores just in-frame clones and leaves some out. The sample holds about 13,000 clones; roughly 84% are singletons and the top ten take 24%. Brentuximab vedotin exposure varied, and every patient relapsed after autologous stem cell transplantation. Magnetic negative selection of thawed PBMCs yielded the CD8+ T cells. Study-wide results and limits: The origin of the repertoire differences remains undefined, with disease activity or prior therapy as possible causes.

As for this clone: Its antigen is undetermined.

The chain carries TRBV13 and TRBJ2-7; D perhaps matches TRBD1 (5 bases). This sequence originates from a human donor with classical Hodgkin lymphoma. The specimen comprised CD8+ T cells from blood, sampled at baseline. As DNA, the CDR3 is TGTGCCAGCAGCCCCGACAGCTCCTACGAGCAGTACTTC. The encoded protein is CASSPDSSYEQYF.